Listed here are 12 T cell receptor beta chains from one sample, sequenced in a study of radiation and T cells in renal cell carcinoma. The time point: baseline pretreatment blood. Treatment denoted: 15 Gy SBRT to primary tumor, nephrectomy 4 weeks later. TCRdb keeps only in-frame clones here, not all; method: immunoSEQ multiplex PCR. The table has about 160,000 clones, 88% seen once. The sample was blood, taken from a patient whose treatment included radiotherapy and nephrectomy. Source of these receptors: a woman aged 70-85 years with renal cell carcinoma.

The chain has TRBV5-1 and TRBJ2-7; D possibly corresponds to TRBD2 (5 bases). Germline CDR1 is SGHRS and CDR2 is YFSETQ. Trimming cost V 2 bases and J 5 bases, with 8 bases left between them. The CDR3 consists of 12 residues. The CDR3 here is CASSFPGNEQYF. The CDR3 nucleotides are TGCGCCAGCAGCTTTCCGGGAAACGAGCAGTACTTC. The whole variable domain, filled in from reference TRBV5-1 and TRBJ2-7, reads KAGVTQTPRYLIKTRGQQVTLSCSPISGHRSVSWYQQTPGQGLQFLFEYFSETQRNKGNFPGRFSGRQFSNSRSEMNVSTLELGDSALYLCASSFPGNEQYFGPGTRLTVT.

The chain links TRBV4-3 to TRBJ1-2, with unresolved D. This CDR3 is 14 amino acids long. Per germline, CDR1 LGHNA and CDR2 YSLEER. The V end was cut by 0 bases, the J end by 4 bases, with 9 bases between. The CDR3 loop reads CASSQETDVYGYTF. DNA for the CDR3: TGCGCCAGCAGCCAAGAGACGGATGTCTATGGCTACACCTTC.

Regarding this clone: A junction boundary mismatches the germline segment, possibly from a read error. This chain links TRBV5-5 with TRBJ2-7; a possible D gene is TRBD2 (5 bases). The CDR3 contains 14 residues. The germline CDR1 and CDR2 sequences are SGHKS and YYEKEE (reference sequence). DNA for the CDR3: TGTGCCAGCAGTTTGGAGGACGGCAGATACGAGCAGTACTTC. Translating gives CASSLEDGRYEQYF.

The rearrangement joins TRBV28 to TRBJ2-7, with D perhaps assigned TRBD1 or TRBD2 (5 bases each). The germline V gene has CDR1 MDHEN and CDR2 SYDVKM. The CDR3 runs to 14 residues. Deletions cut 8 bases from V and 3 bases from J, with 17 bases between. The CDR3 DNA sequence: TGTGCCAGCTTTTCAGGGACGGTAAACTACGAGCAGTACTTC. Protein sequence: CASFSGTVNYEQYF.

The chain recombines TRBV28 with TRBJ2-5; 10 bases map to TRBD1. The germline CDR1 and CDR2 sequences are MDHEN and SYDVKM. The trim removed 4 bases at V and 5 bases at J, leaving 4 bases unmatched. CDR3 size: 14 residues. Written as DNA, the CDR3 is TGTGCCAGCAGTTCCGACAGGGGGCATGAGACCCAGTACTTC. Encoded protein: CASSSDRGHETQYF. The entire variable domain, with the rest obtained from reference TRBV28 and TRBJ2-5, is as follows: DVKVTQSSRYLVKRTGEKVFLECVQDMDHENMFWYRQDPGLGLRLIYFSYDVKMKEKGDIPEGYSVSREKKERFSLILESASTNQTSMYLCASSSDRGHETQYFGPGTRLLVL.

The chain has TRBV6-5 and TRBJ1-2; perhaps TRBD1 as D (6 bases). The germline V and J ends were trimmed by 8 bases and 0 bases, with 16 bases remaining between them. The CDR3 spans 15 residues. The germline V gene encodes CDR1 MNHEY and CDR2 SVGAGI. In nucleotides, the CDR3 is TGTGCCAGCGTTGAGGGGACACGAGCTAACTATGGCTACACCTTC. Translated: CASVEGTRANYGYTF.

This chain uses TRBV7-2 with TRBJ2-7, with 7 bases aligning to TRBD1. The V gene's germline CDR1 is SGHTA and CDR2 FQGNSA. The CDR3 loop spans 14 amino acids. With 4 bases clipped from V and 2 bases from J, the junction kept 5 bases outside the gene matches. The CDR3 DNA is TGTGCCAGCAGCTCCATGACAGGGACCTACGAGCAGTACTTC. As protein: CASSSMTGTYEQYF.

This clone was seen a handful of times. V gene TRBV9 combines with J gene TRBJ1-1; possibly TRBD1 for D (5 bases). CDR3 length equals 13 residues. Germline CDR1 SGDLS, CDR2 YYNGEE. Trimming took off 1 base at V and 4 bases at J, with 8 bases between the two ends. The CDR3 loop is CASSVTGTTEAFF. As DNA, the CDR3 is TGTGCCAGCAGCGTAACTGGGACCACTGAAGCTTTCTTT.

The chain has TRBV27 and TRBJ1-2, with D possibly matching TRBD1 (6 bases). The CDR3 consists of 12 residues. CDR1 is MNHEY and CDR2 is SMNVEV in the germline V gene (reference sequence). The V end was cut by 4 bases, the J end by 7 bases, with 10 bases between. The DNA for the CDR3 is TGTGCCAGCAGTTCGACAGGCTTTGGCTACACCTTC. Amino acids: CASSSTGFGYTF.

This clone was seen more than once but under ten times. CDR3 DNA sequence: TGTGCCAGCAGCTTGACAGGGATGACTGAAGCTTTCTTT. Translating it yields CASSLTGMTEAFF. J is TRBJ1-1 and V is TRBV5-4, with a weak D call TRBD1 (6 bases). The ends were cut back, 1 base at V and 5 bases at J, with 9 bases in the middle. The CDR3 runs 13 residues. From germline, CDR1 is SGHNT and CDR2 YYREEE (reference sequence). Full variable domain (rest looked up from reference TRBV5-4 and TRBJ1-1): ETGVTQSPTHLIKTRGQQVTLRCSSQSGHNTVSWYQQALGQGPQFIFQYYREEENGRGNFPPRFSGLQFPNYSSELNVNALELDDSALYLCASSLTGMTEAFFGQGTRLTVV.

The chain uses TRBV27 and TRBJ2-7; perhaps TRBD2 as D (5 bases). The CDR3 sequence is 16 residues long. Germline CDR1 and CDR2: MNHEY and SMNVEV (reference sequence). Trimming took 6 bases from V and 6 from J, leaving 24 bases between them. The CDR3 nucleotides are TGTGCCAGCAGCTTTCTAGAGTGGAGAGGGCAGAGCGAGCAGTACTTC. It encodes CASSFLEWRGQSEQYF.

The chain carries TRBV6-4 and TRBJ2-1; TRBD2 might be the D (6 bases). V was clipped by 6 bases and J by 4 bases, with 16 bases between them. This CDR3 contains 15 residues. The germline gives CDR1 MRHNA, CDR2 SNTAGT. The CDR3 sequence: CASRDVRTTYNEQFF. DNA of the CDR3: TGTGCCAGCAGGGACGTGAGGACTACGTACAATGAGCAGTTCTTC.